The 7 T cell receptor beta chains below were found in one sample sequenced in a study of blood T cell repertoires in COVID-19. Only in-frame clones appear in the TCRdb table, and some are missing; sequencing was by immunoSEQ multiplex PCR. Here the sample spans 200,000 or so clones, 70% to 85% being singletons. Sequenced input: peripheral blood. The receptors were gathered from a woman under 40 with acute or convalescent COVID-19.

The gene calls are TRBV14 and TRBJ2-7; tentative D call: TRBD2 (6 bases). V shed 4 bases and J shed 2 bases, with 12 bases lying between them. The CDR3 contains 14 residues. CDR1 SGHDN and CDR2 FVKESK come from the germline V gene. CDR3 in amino acids: CASSRPGLAYEQYF. Written as DNA, the CDR3 is TGTGCCAGCAGCCGTCCGGGACTGGCCTACGAGCAGTACTTC.

This chain connects TRBV21-1 to TRBJ2-2; TRBD1, the D gene given by the table, was not confirmed from the DNA. TRBV21-1 corresponds to a pseudogene. The CDR3 covers 15 residues. CDR3 sequence: CASVAGARDTGELFF. The CDR3 nucleotides are TGTGCCAGCGTTGCAGGGGCCAGGGACACCGGGGAGCTGTTTTTT.

This clone occurred a few times. The chain has TRBV6-4 and TRBJ2-1; 11 positions match TRBD1. CDR1 is MRHNA and CDR2 is SNTAGT in the germline V gene. Unmatched junction bases numbered 3, after V lost 3 bases and J lost 8 bases. This CDR3 has 14 amino acids. The DNA for the CDR3 is TGTGCCAGCAGTGAGGGGACAGGGGGTGATGAGCAGTTCTTC. Its protein product is CASSEGTGGDEQFF.

The V and J genes are TRBV11-2 and TRBJ2-2; D not certain. Germline V CDR1 and CDR2: SGHAT, FQNNGV. V was shortened by 5 bases and J by 3 bases, with 7 bases between the two germline ends. The CDR3 totals 13 residues. The CDR3 DNA reads as TGTGCCAGCAGCCTGGCCCACACCGGGGAGCTGTTTTTT. This translates into CASSLAHTGELFF.

The chain recombines TRBV10-1 with TRBJ1-1; TRBD1 aligns across 9 bases. Trimming took 5 bases from V and 5 from J; bases not matched to a gene: 3. Germline V gene lookup returns CDR1 WNHNN and CDR2 SYGVQD (reference sequence). This CDR3 contains 13 residues. The CDR3 region is CASSTGGWTEAFF. The CDR3, as DNA: TGCGCCAGCAGTACAGGGGGCTGGACTGAAGCTTTCTTT.

This chain links TRBV5-1 with TRBJ2-2; tentative D call: TRBD2 (6 bases). V gave up 1 base and J gave up 6 bases, with 7 bases separating them. From germline, CDR1 is SGHRS and CDR2 YFSETQ. There are 13 residues in the CDR3. CDR3 loop: CASSLWGAGELFF. CDR3 DNA: TGCGCCAGCAGCTTGTGGGGGGCCGGGGAGCTGTTTTTT.

The V call is TRBV7-9, the J call TRBJ1-3; D is ambiguous. Germline loops: CDR1 SEHNR, CDR2 FQNEAQ (reference sequence). V was clipped by 0 bases and J by 0 bases, with 3 bases between them. The CDR3 totals 14 residues. Here the CDR3 reads CASSLASSGNTIYF. The CDR3, as DNA: TGTGCCAGCAGCTTAGCGAGCTCTGGAAACACCATATATTTT.